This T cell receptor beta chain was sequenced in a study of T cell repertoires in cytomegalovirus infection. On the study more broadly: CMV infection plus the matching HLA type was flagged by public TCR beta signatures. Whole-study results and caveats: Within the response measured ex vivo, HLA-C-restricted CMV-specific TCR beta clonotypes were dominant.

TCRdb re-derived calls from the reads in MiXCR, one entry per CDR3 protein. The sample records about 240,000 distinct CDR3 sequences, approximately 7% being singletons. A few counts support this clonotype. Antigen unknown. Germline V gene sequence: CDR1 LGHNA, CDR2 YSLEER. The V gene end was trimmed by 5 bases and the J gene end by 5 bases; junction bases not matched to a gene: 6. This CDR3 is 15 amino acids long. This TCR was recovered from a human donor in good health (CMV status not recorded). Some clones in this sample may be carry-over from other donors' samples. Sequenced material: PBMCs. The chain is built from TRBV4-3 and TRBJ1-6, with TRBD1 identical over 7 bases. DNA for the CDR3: TGCGCCAGCAGCGCACAGGGGCGGGATAATTCACCCCTCCACTTT. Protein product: CASSAQGRDNSPLHF.